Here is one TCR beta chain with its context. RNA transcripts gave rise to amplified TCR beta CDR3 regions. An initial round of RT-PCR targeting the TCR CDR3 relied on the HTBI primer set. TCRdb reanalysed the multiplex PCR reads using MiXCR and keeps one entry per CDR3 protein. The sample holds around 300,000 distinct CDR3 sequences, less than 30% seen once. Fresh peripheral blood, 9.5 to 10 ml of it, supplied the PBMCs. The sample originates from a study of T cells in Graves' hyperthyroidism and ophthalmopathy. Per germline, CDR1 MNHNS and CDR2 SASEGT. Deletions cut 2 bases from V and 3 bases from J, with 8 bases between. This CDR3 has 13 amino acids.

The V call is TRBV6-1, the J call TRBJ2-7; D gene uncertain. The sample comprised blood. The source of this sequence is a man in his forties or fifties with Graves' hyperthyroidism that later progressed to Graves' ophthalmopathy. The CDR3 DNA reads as TGTGCCAGCAGTGAATCAGGCCACTACGAGCAGTACTTC. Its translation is CASSESGHYEQYF.